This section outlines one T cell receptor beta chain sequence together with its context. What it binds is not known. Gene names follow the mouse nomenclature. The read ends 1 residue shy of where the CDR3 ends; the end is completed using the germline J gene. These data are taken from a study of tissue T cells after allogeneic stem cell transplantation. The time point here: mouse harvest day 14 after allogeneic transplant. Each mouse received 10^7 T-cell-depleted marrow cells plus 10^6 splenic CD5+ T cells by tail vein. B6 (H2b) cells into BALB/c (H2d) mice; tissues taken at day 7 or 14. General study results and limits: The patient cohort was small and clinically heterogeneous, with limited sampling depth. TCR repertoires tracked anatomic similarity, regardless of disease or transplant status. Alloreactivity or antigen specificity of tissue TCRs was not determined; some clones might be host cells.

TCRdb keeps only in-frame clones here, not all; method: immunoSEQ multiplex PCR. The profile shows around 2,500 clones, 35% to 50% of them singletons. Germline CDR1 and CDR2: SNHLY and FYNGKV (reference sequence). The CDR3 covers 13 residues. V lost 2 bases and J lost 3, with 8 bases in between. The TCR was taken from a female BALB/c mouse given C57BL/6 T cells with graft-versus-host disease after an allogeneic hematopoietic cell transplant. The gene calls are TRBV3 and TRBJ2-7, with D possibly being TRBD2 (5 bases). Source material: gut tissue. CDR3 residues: CASSLRLGYEQYF. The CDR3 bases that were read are TGTGCCAGCAGCTTAAGGCTGGGCTATGAACAGTAC.